The entry below describes one TCR beta chain. Its target is not known. This specimen belongs to a study of Graves' ophthalmopathy and Graves' hyperthyroidism. Background on the study: Upon initial diagnosis and before any treatment, peripheral blood was collected. Study-wide points: A 13-signature model separated ophthalmopathy from stable hyperthyroidism, approximately 87% sensitivity, 81.08% specificity. Thyroid clonotypes that were expanded above 0.001 frequency mostly also appeared in blood.

Amplified material comprised TCR beta CDR3 regions derived from RNA transcripts. First-round RT-PCR employed HTBI primers, with a second-round multiplex PCR after it. TCRdb analysed the multiplex PCR reads with MiXCR anew, one entry per CDR3 protein. The sample shows 600,000 to 950,000 distinct CDR3 sequences, 40% of them seen only once. Trimming shortened V by 5 bases and J by 7 bases, and 21 bases separated the two germline ends. CDR1 SNHLY and CDR2 FYNNEI come from the germline V gene. This CDR3 is built from 16 residues. The receptor's source is an adult man with Graves' ophthalmopathy. The gene calls are TRBV2 and TRBJ1-5; no clear D gene. Sequenced: peripheral blood. CDR3 sequence: CASSFFGIRYDQPQHF. The CDR3 nucleotides read TGTGCCAGCAGTTTTTTTGGCATAAGGTACGACCAGCCCCAGCATTTT.